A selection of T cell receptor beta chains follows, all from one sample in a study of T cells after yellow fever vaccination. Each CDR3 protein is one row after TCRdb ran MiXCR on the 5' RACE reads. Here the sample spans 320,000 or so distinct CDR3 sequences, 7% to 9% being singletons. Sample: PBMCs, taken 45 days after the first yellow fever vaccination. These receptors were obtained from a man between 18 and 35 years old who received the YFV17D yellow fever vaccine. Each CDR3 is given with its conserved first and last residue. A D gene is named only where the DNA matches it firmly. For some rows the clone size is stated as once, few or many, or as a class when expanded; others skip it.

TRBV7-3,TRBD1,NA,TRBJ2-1,TGTGCCAGCAGCTTAACACGGACAGGGTCCTACAATGAGCAGTTCTTC,CASSLTRTGSYNEQFF
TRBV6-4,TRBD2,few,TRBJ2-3,TGTGCCAGCAGTGTGAGGGGACTAGCGTTAGATACGCAGTATTTT,CASSVRGLALDTQYF
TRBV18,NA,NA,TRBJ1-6,TGTGCCAGCTCACCACCGAGGCAGGGCTCACCCCTCCACTTT,CASSPPRQGSPLHF
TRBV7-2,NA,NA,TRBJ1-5,TGTGCCAGCAGCTTCGACAGTAGCAATCAGCCCCAGCATTTT,CASSFDSSNQPQHF
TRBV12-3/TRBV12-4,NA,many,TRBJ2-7,TGTGCCAGCAGGGTCGGAGGGAGCTCCTACGAGCAGTACTTC,CASRVGGSSYEQYF
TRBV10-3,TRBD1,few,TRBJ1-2,TGTGCCATCAGTGAGAGGACAGGGGGAGACTTCAACTATGGCTACACCTTC,CAISERTGGDFNYGYTF
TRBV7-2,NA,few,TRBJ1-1,TGTGCCAGCAGCTCGAGGTCCCGGGGGGTCACTGAAGCTTTCTTT,CASSSRSRGVTEAFF
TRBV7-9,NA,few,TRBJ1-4,TGTGCCAGCAGCTTAAGGGCTCAGGGAGAAAAACTGTTTTTT,CASSLRAQGEKLFF
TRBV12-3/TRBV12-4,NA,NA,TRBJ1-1,TGTGCCAGCAGCCACAACCCGAACACTGAAGCTTTCTTT,CASSHNPNTEAFF
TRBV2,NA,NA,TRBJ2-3,TGTGCCAGCAGTGATGGGATTTTCTTTGCAGATACGCAGTATTTT,CASSDGIFFADTQYF
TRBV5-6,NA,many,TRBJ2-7,TGTGCCAGCAGCTTGCAGGGAGCCTACGAGCAGTACTTC,CASSLQGAYEQYF
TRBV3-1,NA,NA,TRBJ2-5,TGTGCCAGCAGCCAAGATTGGCGGGGGCGGCAAGAGACCCAGTACTTC,CASSQDWRGRQETQYF
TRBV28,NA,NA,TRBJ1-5,TGTGCCAGCAGTACCAGCGTGGGCAATCAGCCCCAGCATTTT,CASSTSVGNQPQHF
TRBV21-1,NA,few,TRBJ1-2,TGTGCCAGCAGCAGCCCACAGGGGGCTGGTGGCTACACCTTC,CASSSPQGAGGYTF
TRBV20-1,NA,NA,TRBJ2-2,TGCAGTGCTAGTGAGGGGGGAGGGCCGGCCGGGGAGCTGTTTTTT,CSASEGGGPAGELFF
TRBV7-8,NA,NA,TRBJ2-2,TGTGCCAGCAGCTTAGGAACGCGTCCCGGGGAGCTGTTTTTT,CASSLGTRPGELFF
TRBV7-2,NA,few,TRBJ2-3,TGTGCCAGCACCAAAACGAGGGGGGCGATAGATACGCAGTATTTT,CASTKTRGAIDTQYF
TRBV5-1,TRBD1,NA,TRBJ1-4,TGCGCCAGCAGCTCCGGACAGGGTAATGAAAAACTGTTTTTT,CASSSGQGNEKLFF
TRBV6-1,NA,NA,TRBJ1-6,TGTGCCAGCAGCGGACAGACGAGCTCCTATAATTCACCCCTCCACTTT,CASSGQTSSYNSPLHF
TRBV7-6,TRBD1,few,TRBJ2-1,TGTGCCAGCAGCTCCCAGGACAGGGTTTTTAGTGAGCAGTTCTTC,CASSSQDRVFSEQFF
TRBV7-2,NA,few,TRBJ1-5,TGTGCCAGCAGCTTAGTCGGGGGGGCCGACAATCAGCCCCAGCATTTT,CASSLVGGADNQPQHF
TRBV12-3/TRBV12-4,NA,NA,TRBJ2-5,TGTGCCAGCAGCGACATATCTGAAGAGACCCAGTACTTC,CASSDISEETQYF
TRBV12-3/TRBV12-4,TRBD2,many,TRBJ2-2,TGTGCCAGCAGTCAGGGACTAGCGGGGCACACCGGGGAGCTGTTTTTT,CASSQGLAGHTGELFF
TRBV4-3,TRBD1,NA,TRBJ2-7,TGCGCCAGCAGCCAAGACCGGACAGGGAACTACGAGCAGTACTTC,CASSQDRTGNYEQYF
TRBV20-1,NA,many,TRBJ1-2,TGCAGTGCTAGAGATGGGGGCGTTCCAGGCTACACCTTC,CSARDGGVPGYTF
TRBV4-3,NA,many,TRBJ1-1,TGCGCCAGCAGCCAAGATATTTCTGGGAGCAGTGAAGCTTTCTTT,CASSQDISGSSEAFF
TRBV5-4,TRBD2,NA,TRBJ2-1,TGTGCCAGCAGCCCTCAGACTAGCGGGGGGGGTGAGCAGTTCTTC,CASSPQTSGGGEQFF
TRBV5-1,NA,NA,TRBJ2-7,TGCGCCAGCAGCTCCACCAGCGGGCGCTCCTACGAGCAGTACTTC,CASSSTSGRSYEQYF
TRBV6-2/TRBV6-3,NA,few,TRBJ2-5,TGTGCCAGCAATCACGGGGAGACCCAGTACTTC,CASNHGETQYF
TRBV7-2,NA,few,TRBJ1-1,TGTGCCAGCAGCTTTCAGACAGCCTTGAACACTGAAGCTTTCTTT,CASSFQTALNTEAFF
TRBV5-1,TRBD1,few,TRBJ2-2,TGCGCCAGCAGCTTGGTCCCAGGGACAGGTCGAACCGGGGAGCTGTTTTTT,CASSLVPGTGRTGELFF
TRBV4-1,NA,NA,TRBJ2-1,TGCGCCAGCAGTCCTCTCACAGGGTACAGTGGTGAGCAGTTCTTC,CASSPLTGYSGEQFF
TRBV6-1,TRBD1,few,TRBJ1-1,TGTGCCAGCAGTAGACAGGGGGATAACACTGAAGCTTTCTTT,CASSRQGDNTEAFF